These 7 T cell receptor beta chains originate from one sample sequenced in a study of blood T cell repertoires in COVID-19. Produced via immunoSEQ multiplex PCR; TCRdb's table is partial and in-frame only. Among about 63,000 clones listed, around 76% were seen once. Sample: peripheral blood. The receptors originated from a woman of 80 years or more with acute or convalescent COVID-19.

The chain couples TRBV7-6 to TRBJ2-7, with 11 positions matching TRBD2. CDR1 is SGHVS, CDR2 FNYEAQ, per germline. The CDR3 totals 15 residues. Germline trimming cut 1 base from V and 1 base from J; bases unmatched to any gene: 0. The CDR3 loop is CASSLGTSGSYEQYF. The DNA for the CDR3 is TGTGCCAGCAGCTTAGGGACTAGCGGGTCCTACGAGCAGTACTTC. Full variable domain (rest looked up from reference TRBV7-6 and TRBJ2-7): GAGVSQSPRYKVTKRGQDVALRCDPISGHVSLYWYRQALGQGPEFLTYFNYEAQQDKSGLPNDRFSAERPEGSISTLTIQRTEQRDSAMYRCASSLGTSGSYEQYFGPGTRLTVT.

This clone was recorded at least ten times. The chain joins TRBV7-8 to TRBJ2-1; 7 bases are shared with TRBD1. Germline CDR1 is SGHVS and CDR2 is FQNEAQ. With V trimmed by 5 bases and J by 8 bases, 9 bases remained unmatched. There are 14 residues in the CDR3. Written as DNA, the CDR3 is TGTGCCAGCAGCATCCGACAGGGTGGTGATGAGCAGTTCTTC. This codes for CASSIRQGGDEQFF.

V usage is TRBV20-1 and J usage is TRBJ1-5; D unclear. V lost 3 bases and J 7 bases, leaving 13 bases between the germline ends. CDR1 and CDR2 from the germline V gene are DFQATT and SNEGSKA (reference sequence). This CDR3 is built from 13 residues. Written as DNA, the CDR3 is TGCAGTGCTAGTGGCATCGCCGAGCAGCCCCAGCATTTT. It codes for CSASGIAEQPQHF.

The V and J genes are TRBV11-2 and TRBJ1-5, with unresolved D. CDR1 is SGHAT, CDR2 FQNNGV, per germline. The CDR3 sequence is 12 residues long. V lost 5 bases, J lost 9 bases, and 11 bases lay in between. In nucleotides, the CDR3 is TGTGCCAGCAGCCCCCCGGCGGGGCCCCAGCATTTT. It specifies CASSPPAGPQHF.

This sequence joins TRBV4-3 and TRBJ1-4, with TRBD1 matching over 7 bases. With V trimmed by 5 bases and J by 1 base, 4 bases remained unmatched. The germline V gene has CDR1 LGHNA and CDR2 YSLEER. The CDR3 contains 15 residues. The CDR3 here is CASSSGGGTNEKLFF. For the CDR3, the DNA is TGCGCCAGCAGCTCAGGGGGAGGAACTAATGAAAAACTGTTTTTT.

V and J are TRBV28 and TRBJ2-7, with D tentatively TRBD2 (5 bases). Germline V gene sequence: CDR1 MDHEN, CDR2 SYDVKM. Trimming took 4 bases from V and 0 from J, leaving 16 bases between them. This CDR3 is 16 amino acids long. The CDR3 is CASSSPSLGLSYEQYF. CDR3 DNA sequence: TGTGCCAGCAGTTCACCATCACTAGGTCTCTCCTACGAGCAGTACTTC.

The chain combines TRBV19 with TRBJ1-2; 9 nucleotides line up with TRBD1. Looked up from germline, CDR1 is LNHDA and CDR2 is SQIVND (reference sequence). The CDR3 extends over 14 amino acids. V was pared by 4 bases and J by 8 bases, with 8 bases of the junction left unmatched. The CDR3 spells CASSRLDRGWGYTF. CDR3 coding DNA: TGTGCCAGTAGTAGACTGGACAGGGGCTGGGGCTACACCTTC. Drawing the rest from reference TRBV19 and TRBJ1-2, the complete variable domain is DGGITQSPKYLFRKEGQNVTLSCEQNLNHDAMYWYRQDPGQGLRLIYYSQIVNDFQKGDIAEGYSVSREKKESFPLTVTSAQKNPTAFYLCASSRLDRGWGYTFGSGTRLTVV.